These T cell receptor beta chains were read from a single sample in a study of blood T cell repertoires in COVID-19. Here immunoSEQ multiplex PCR was the method, and the copy in TCRdb shows in-frame clones only, minus some. The sample contains 140,000 or so clones, approximately 90% of which appear only once. Sequenced: peripheral blood. Receptors originate from a woman of 80 years or more with acute or convalescent COVID-19. Both conserved end residues are part of each CDR3. A D gene is named only where the DNA matches it firmly. For some rows the clone size is stated as once, few or many, or as a class when expanded; others skip it.

d_gene	j_gene	v_gene	abundance	CDR3nt	CDR3aa
TRBD1	TRBJ1-2	TRBV7-2	few	TGTGCCAGCAGCTTAGCCGACAGGGGCGCGGGTGGCTACACCTTC	CASSLADRGAGGYTF
.	TRBJ1-2	TRBV12-3/TRBV12-4	.	TGTGCCAGCAGTTCCCAGGAGAGGGAGGGCTACACCTTC	CASSSQEREGYTF
.	TRBJ1-2	TRBV4-1	.	TGCGCCAGCAGCCAAGATCCGAACACCCACTATGGCTACACCTTC	CASSQDPNTHYGYTF
TRBD1	TRBJ1-1	TRBV11-2	.	TGTGCCAGCAGCCGAGACAGGGCGACTGAAGCTTTCTTT	CASSRDRATEAFF
.	TRBJ1-4	TRBV5-1	.	TGCGCCAGCAGCTTGGGGGGGCCTAATGAAAAACTGTTTTTT	CASSLGGPNEKLFF
.	TRBJ2-2	TRBV11-3	.	TGTGCCAGCAGCTTAGATCGGAACACCGGGGAGCTGTTTTTT	CASSLDRNTGELFF
TRBD2	TRBJ2-5	TRBV3-1/TRBV3-2	once	TGTGCCAGCAGCCAGACTAGCGGACGACTCCAAGAGACCCAGTACTTC	CASSQTSGRLQETQYF
.	TRBJ1-1	TRBV6-2/TRBV6-3	.	TGTGCCAGCAGTCAGAGGGGGGGTGTCACTGAAGCTTTCTTT	CASSQRGGVTEAFF
TRBD1	TRBJ1-1	TRBV18	.	TGTGCCAGCTCATTGGGACAGGTGATGACTGAAGCTTTCTTT	CASSLGQVMTEAFF
TRBD2	TRBJ2-1	TRBV27	.	TGTGCCAGCAGTTTATACACACCGGGGGGGCCTTTCAGTAATGAGCAGTTCTTC	CASSLYTPGGPFSNEQFF
TRBD1	TRBJ1-6	TRBV2	.	TGTGCCAGCAGTGTGGGACAGTTAAATTCACCCCTCCACTTT	CASSVGQLNSPLHF
.	TRBJ2-6	TRBV5-8	.	TGTGCCAGCAGCTTCGGGGGCTCTGGGGCCAACGTCCTGACTTTC	CASSFGGSGANVLTF
TRBD1	TRBJ1-2	TRBV18	.	TGTGCCAGCTCACCAAGCCTGACAGGGAGGAACTATGGCTACACCTTC	CASSPSLTGRNYGYTF
.	TRBJ1-3	TRBV9	.	TGTGCCAGCAGCCCAACGACCTTTCAGGGCGGAAACACCATATATTTT	CASSPTTFQGGNTIYF
TRBD1	TRBJ1-3	TRBV30	.	TGTGCCTGGACGGGACAGTACTCTGGAAACACCATATATTTT	CAWTGQYSGNTIYF
.	TRBJ2-5	TRBV2	.	TGTGCCAGCAGTGAAGGGGCGGAGACCCAGTACTTC	CASSEGAETQYF
TRBD1	TRBJ2-5	TRBV5-1	.	TGCGCCAGCAGCTTCGGGACAGGTCAAGAGACCCAGTACTTC	CASSFGTGQETQYF
TRBD1	TRBJ1-1	TRBV6-5	.	TGTGCCAGCAGTCATAGACAGGGTACTGAAGCTTTCTTT	CASSHRQGTEAFF
.	TRBJ2-2	TRBV6-2/TRBV6-3	.	TGTGCCAGCAGTAACCGACAGGTTGGGAACACCGGGGAGCTGTTTTTT	CASSNRQVGNTGELFF
TRBD1	TRBJ2-2	TRBV11-3	.	TGTGCCAGTTCGACAGGGATGGGCGCCGGGGAGCTGTTTTTT	CASSTGMGAGELFF
TRBD1	TRBJ2-7	TRBV18	.	TGTGCCAGCTCACCACGGTTGGGACAGGGGCAGGACGAGCAGTACTTC	CASSPRLGQGQDEQYF
.	TRBJ1-5	TRBV7-8	once	TGTGCCAGCAGCTTAGGAACCGGGAGGGATCAGCCCCAGCATTTT	CASSLGTGRDQPQHF
.	TRBJ1-2	TRBV4-3	.	TGCGCCAGCAGCCGGACGGGACAAAACTATGGCTACACCTTC	CASSRTGQNYGYTF
.	TRBJ1-1	TRBV6-2/TRBV6-3	.	TGTGCCAGCAGTTTACCACAGGGCCGAGCCACTGAAGCTTTCTTT	CASSLPQGRATEAFF
TRBD1	TRBJ1-4	TRBV18	.	TGTGCCAGCTCACCTTTGACAGGGATTATGAATGAAAAACTGTTTTTT	CASSPLTGIMNEKLFF
TRBD1	TRBJ1-3	TRBV30	.	TGTGCCTGGAGTGTACAGGGGCCTGGAAACACCATATATTTT	CAWSVQGPGNTIYF
TRBD1	TRBJ1-2	TRBV6-1	.	TGTGCCAGCAGTGAAGCATCCTTCGGGACAGGGGGAGGAGGCTACACCTTC	CASSEASFGTGGGGYTF
TRBD1	TRBJ2-3	TRBV5-6	.	TGTGCCAGCAGCTTGGCCCAGGGGGCTACGCAGTATTTT	CASSLAQGATQYF
TRBD1	TRBJ2-3	TRBV7-9	.	TGTGCCAGCAGCTTACAGGGGACAGGCACAGATACGCAGTATTTT	CASSLQGTGTDTQYF
.	TRBJ1-4	TRBV14	.	TGTGCCAGCAGCCATCTCAGGGCCGCTAATGAAAAACTGTTTTTT	CASSHLRAANEKLFF
.	TRBJ2-7	TRBV6-2/TRBV6-3	.	TGTGCCAGCAGTTACGAGCCGGGCAGGGGAGTAGGCTACGAGCAGTACTTC	CASSYEPGRGVGYEQYF
.	TRBJ1-1	TRBV19	.	TGTGCCAGTAGTATTGGGCAGTACACTGAAGCTTTCTTT	CASSIGQYTEAFF
TRBD2	TRBJ2-5	TRBV3-1/TRBV3-2	.	TGTGCCAGCAGCCAAAGGACTAGCGGCCCTCGAGAGACCCAGTACTTC	CASSQRTSGPRETQYF
TRBD1	TRBJ1-1	TRBV5-6	.	TGTGCCAGCAGCCGGGACAGGGTGTTCTTGAACAGTGAAGCTTTCTTT	CASSRDRVFLNSEAFF
TRBD1	TRBJ1-2	TRBV7-9	.	TGTGCCAGCAGCTTAGATCACAGGGGTGGCTACACCTTC	CASSLDHRGGYTF
.	TRBJ2-7	TRBV5-1	.	TGCGCCAGCAGCTTGTTAGGGTCTAGCCGGGGTTACGAGCAGTACTTC	CASSLLGSSRGYEQYF
TRBD2	TRBJ2-1	TRBV18	once	TGTGCCAGCTCACTACTAGCGGGGGACTCCTACAATGAGCAGTTCTTC	CASSLLAGDSYNEQFF
.	TRBJ2-7	TRBV11-2	.	TGTGCCAGCACGTTTACAGGGTTTTACGAGCAGTACTTC	CASTFTGFYEQYF
.	TRBJ1-1	TRBV3-1/TRBV3-2	.	TGTGCCAGCAGCCACTTCAGGGGGAACACTGAAGCTTTCTTT	CASSHFRGNTEAFF
TRBD1	TRBJ2-1	TRBV7-8	.	TGTGCCAGCAGCTGGACAGGGGTCGATGAGCAGTTCTTC	CASSWTGVDEQFF
.	TRBJ1-3	TRBV7-9	.	TGTGCCAGCAGCTTAGGGCTCCCCGCGCGGGACACCATATATTTT	CASSLGLPARDTIYF
TRBD1	TRBJ1-4	TRBV5-4	.	TGTGCCAGCGGACGACGACAGGGGGTTACGGTTAATGAAAAACTGTTTTTT	CASGRRQGVTVNEKLFF